A selection of T cell receptor beta chains follows, all from one sample in a study of blood T cell repertoires in COVID-19. Method: immunoSEQ multiplex PCR; TCRdb's copy keeps in-frame clones and lacks some. The data show 20,000 to 30,000 clones, roughly four fifths seen once. The sample comprised peripheral blood. These receptor sequences come from a woman between 70 and 85 years old with COVID-19, enrolled during active disease. Each CDR3 is given with its conserved first and last residue. The D gene is left open where the match is weak. Only some rows state a clone size, as once, few, many or a class for expanded clones.

clone_size,v_call,d_call,j_call,cdr3_nt,cdr3_aa
-,TRBV9,TRBD1,TRBJ1-6,TGTGCCAGCAGCGTAGTCGACAGGGGGGATTCACCCCTCCACTTT,CASSVVDRGDSPLHF
-,TRBV3-1/TRBV3-2,-,TRBJ1-3,TGTGCCAGCATCTCCCAGGCGGGGACCATATATTTT,CASISQAGTIYF
-,TRBV2,-,TRBJ2-7,TGTGCCAGCAAAGGGGGTACCCACGAGCAGTACTTC,CASKGGTHEQYF
-,TRBV5-1,TRBD2,TRBJ2-1,TGCGCCAGCACCCCAACTAGCGGGGCTGACAATGAGCAGTTCTTC,CASTPTSGADNEQFF
-,TRBV21-1,-,TRBJ1-5,TGTGCCAGCAGCCTCCCGCCCCCAGGGAACAATCAGCCCCAGCATTTT,CASSLPPPGNNQPQHF
-,TRBV29-1,-,TRBJ2-1,TGCAGCGTTGAAGATCTGGCAGGGCAGGAATATAGCTCCTACAATGAGCAGTTCTTC,CSVEDLAGQEYSSYNEQFF
-,TRBV9,TRBD1,TRBJ1-2,TGTGCCAGCAGCGTAGCTCAGACAGGGACTCATGGCTACACCTTC,CASSVAQTGTHGYTF
-,TRBV5-1,TRBD1,TRBJ1-1,TGCGCCAGCAGCTTATCGACAGGGGGTGAAGCTTTCTTT,CASSLSTGGEAFF
-,TRBV7-8,-,TRBJ2-1,TGTGCCAGCAGCCCCCTATTCGGGGCGGGGGCCAATGAGCAGTTCTTC,CASSPLFGAGANEQFF
-,TRBV6-2/TRBV6-3,TRBD2,TRBJ2-7,TGTGCCAGCAGTCCCAGCGGGGGGTCCTACGAACAGTACTTC,CASSPSGGSYEQYF
-,TRBV24-1,-,TRBJ2-3,TGTGCCACCAGTGATGGGGGCGGCACAGATACGCAGTATTTT,CATSDGGGTDTQYF
-,TRBV7-3,-,TRBJ1-2,TGTGCCAGCAGCCCGCAGGCGGGGAGCTATGGCTACACCTTC,CASSPQAGSYGYTF
-,TRBV19,-,TRBJ1-5,TGTGCCAGTAGTATCCTCTCCCCAGGGGACAATCAGCCCCAGCATTTT,CASSILSPGDNQPQHF
-,TRBV6-2/TRBV6-3,-,TRBJ1-5,TGTGCCAGCAGTTCAGGGTGGAGCAATCAGCCCCAGCATTTT,CASSSGWSNQPQHF
-,TRBV27,TRBD1,TRBJ1-2,TGTGCCAGCAGAACTCCGGGACAGGCCGGCTACACCTTC,CASRTPGQAGYTF
-,TRBV19,TRBD1,TRBJ1-2,TGTGCCAGTAGTGTTGACAGGGGCCATGGCTACACCTTC,CASSVDRGHGYTF
-,TRBV7-2,TRBD2,TRBJ2-5,TGTGCCAGCAGCCATGGGCCACTAGCGGGAGTAAAGACCCAGTACTTC,CASSHGPLAGVKTQYF
-,TRBV6-6,TRBD1,TRBJ1-5,TGTGCCAGCAGTCCACAGGGGCTGGGGAATCAGCCCCAGCATTTT,CASSPQGLGNQPQHF
few,TRBV6-1,-,TRBJ1-2,TGTGCCAGCAGTGACCATGCGACATCTCGAACTGGCTACACCTTC,CASSDHATSRTGYTF
-,TRBV2,-,TRBJ2-7,TGTGCCAGCAGCCCTACAGCCGTACAAACCTACGAGCAGTACTTC,CASSPTAVQTYEQYF
-,TRBV21-1,-,TRBJ1-2,TGTGCCAGCACCCCTACAGGGCGGTTATATGGCTACACCTTC,CASTPTGRLYGYTF
-,TRBV7-8,TRBD1,TRBJ1-1,TGTGCCAGCAGCACTCGACAGGGGCCTACTGAAGCTTTCTTT,CASSTRQGPTEAFF
-,TRBV28,-,TRBJ1-2,TGTGCCAGCAGTTTATTTGGCGGGGGGGACTATGGCTACACCTTC,CASSLFGGGDYGYTF
-,TRBV5-1,TRBD2,TRBJ2-1,TGCGCCAGCAGCTTGGCCCTCCTAGCGGGGGCCTCCTACAATGAGCAGTTCTTC,CASSLALLAGASYNEQFF
few,TRBV27,-,TRBJ2-1,TGTGCCAGCAGTTTAGGGAACAGGGTTATGTCACAGTTCTTC,CASSLGNRVMSQFF
-,TRBV2,TRBD1,TRBJ1-3,TGTGCCAGCCGGGACAGCACTGGAAACACCATATATTTT,CASRDSTGNTIYF
-,TRBV9,-,TRBJ1-3,TGTGCCAGCAGCGGAGAGGGGGTCGGAAACACCATATATTTT,CASSGEGVGNTIYF
-,TRBV11-3,TRBD1,TRBJ2-5,TGTGCCAGCAGCTTAATACAGGGGTCGGAGACCCAGTACTTC,CASSLIQGSETQYF
-,TRBV3-1/TRBV3-2,-,TRBJ1-5,TGTGCCAGCAGTCCCTCGCCGGGGGGCAATAGCAATCAGCCCCAGCATTTT,CASSPSPGGNSNQPQHF
-,TRBV10-3,-,TRBJ1-5,TGTGCCACCGCCGGGGGGGATCATCAGCCCCAGCATTTT,CATAGGDHQPQHF
-,TRBV6-5,TRBD1,TRBJ1-6,TGTGCCAGCAGGGACGGGACAGGACGGTCACCCCTCCACTTT,CASRDGTGRSPLHF
-,TRBV4-2,-,TRBJ1-2,TGTGCCAGCAGCCAAATCGAGGTCAATCCCTATGGCTACACCTTC,CASSQIEVNPYGYTF
-,TRBV19,-,TRBJ1-4,TGTGCCAGTAGTATCGGACCGGAGGTGGAAAAACTGTTTTTT,CASSIGPEVEKLFF